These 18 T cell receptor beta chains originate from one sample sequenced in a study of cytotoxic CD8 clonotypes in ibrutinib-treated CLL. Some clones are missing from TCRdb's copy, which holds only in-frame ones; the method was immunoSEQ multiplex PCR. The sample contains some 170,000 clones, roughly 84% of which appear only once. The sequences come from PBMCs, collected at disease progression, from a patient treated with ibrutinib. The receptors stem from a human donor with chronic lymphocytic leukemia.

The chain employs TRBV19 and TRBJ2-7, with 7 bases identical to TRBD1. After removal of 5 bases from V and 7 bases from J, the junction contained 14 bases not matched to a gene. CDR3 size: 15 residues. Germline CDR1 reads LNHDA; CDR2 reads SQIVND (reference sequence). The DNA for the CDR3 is TGTGCCAGTAGTCCTCTGTTCAGGGGGACGGGTGAGCAGTACTTC. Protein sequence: CASSPLFRGTGEQYF.

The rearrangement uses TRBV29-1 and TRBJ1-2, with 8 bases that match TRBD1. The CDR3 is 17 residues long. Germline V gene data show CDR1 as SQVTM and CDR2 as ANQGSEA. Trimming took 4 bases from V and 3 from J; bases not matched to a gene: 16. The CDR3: CSVVTIGRGLFDYGYTF. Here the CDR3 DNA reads TGCAGCGTTGTTACTATCGGCAGGGGGCTGTTCGACTATGGCTACACCTTC.

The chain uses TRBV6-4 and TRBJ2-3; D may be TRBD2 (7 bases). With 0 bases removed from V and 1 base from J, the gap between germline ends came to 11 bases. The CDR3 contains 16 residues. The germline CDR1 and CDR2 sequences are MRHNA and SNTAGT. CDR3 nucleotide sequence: TGTGCCAGCAGTGACTCAGGGGGGGCTGGCACAGATACGCAGTATTTT. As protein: CASSDSGGAGTDTQYF.

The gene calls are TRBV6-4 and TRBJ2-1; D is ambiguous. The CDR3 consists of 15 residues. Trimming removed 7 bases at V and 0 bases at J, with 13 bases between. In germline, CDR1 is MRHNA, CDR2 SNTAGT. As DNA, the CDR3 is TGTGCCAGCAACCGTCTGGGCCGCTCCTACAATGAGCAGTTCTTC. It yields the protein CASNRLGRSYNEQFF.

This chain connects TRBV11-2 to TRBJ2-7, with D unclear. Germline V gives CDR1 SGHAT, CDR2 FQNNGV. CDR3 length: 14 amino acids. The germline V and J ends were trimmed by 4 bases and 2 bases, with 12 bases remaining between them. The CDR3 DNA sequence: TGTGCCAGCAGCTCAAGTCGGGCGACCTACGAGCAGTACTTC. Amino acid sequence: CASSSSRATYEQYF.

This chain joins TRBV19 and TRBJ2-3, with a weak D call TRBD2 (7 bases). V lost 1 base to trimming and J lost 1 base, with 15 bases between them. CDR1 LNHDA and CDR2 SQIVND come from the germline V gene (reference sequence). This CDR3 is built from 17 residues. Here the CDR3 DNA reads TGTGCCAGTAGTATAGGCGGGGGCAGGGGAGGCACAGATACGCAGTATTTT. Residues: CASSIGGGRGGTDTQYF.

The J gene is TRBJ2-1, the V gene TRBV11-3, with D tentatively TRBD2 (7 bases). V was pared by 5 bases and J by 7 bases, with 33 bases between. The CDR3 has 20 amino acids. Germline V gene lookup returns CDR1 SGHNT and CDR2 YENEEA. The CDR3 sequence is CASSGGSGGQRASPTNEQFF. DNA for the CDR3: TGTGCCAGCAGCGGTGGTTCGGGGGGCCAGCGGGCATCCCCAACAAATGAGCAGTTCTTC.

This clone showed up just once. CDR3 region: CASTTSSGSSNEQFF. CDR3 sequence (DNA): TGTGCCAGCACCACAAGTAGCGGGAGTTCGAATGAGCAGTTCTTC. The chain is built from TRBV2 and TRBJ2-1; 9 bases map to TRBD2. Germline CDR1 reads SNHLY; CDR2 reads FYNNEI. The V and J ends lost 7 bases and 7 bases, in that order; junction bases with no gene match: 11. The CDR3 has 15 amino acids.

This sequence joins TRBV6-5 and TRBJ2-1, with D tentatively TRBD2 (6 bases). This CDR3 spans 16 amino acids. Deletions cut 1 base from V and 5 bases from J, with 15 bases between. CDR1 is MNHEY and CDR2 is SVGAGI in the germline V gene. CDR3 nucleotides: TGTGCCAGCAGTTACTTCCGCGCGGGGTCAAACAATGAGCAGTTCTTC. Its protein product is CASSYFRAGSNNEQFF.

Here the CDR3 reads CASSPMEARSYEQYF. The CDR3 nucleotides read TGTGCCAGCTCACCTATGGAGGCCCGCTCCTACGAGCAGTACTTC. The chain couples TRBV18 to TRBJ2-7, with D possibly matching TRBD2 (5 bases). The ends were cut back, 3 bases at V and 0 bases at J, with 12 bases in the middle. This CDR3 contains 15 residues. The germline CDR1 and CDR2 sequences are KGHSH and LQKENI.

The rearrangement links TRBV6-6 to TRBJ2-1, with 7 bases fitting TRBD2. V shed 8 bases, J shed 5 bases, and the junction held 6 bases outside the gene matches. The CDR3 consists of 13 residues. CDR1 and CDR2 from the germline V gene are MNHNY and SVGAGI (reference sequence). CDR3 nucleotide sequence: TGTGCCAGCCTAGGCGGGAGAAACAATGAGCAGTTCTTC. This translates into CASLGGRNNEQFF.

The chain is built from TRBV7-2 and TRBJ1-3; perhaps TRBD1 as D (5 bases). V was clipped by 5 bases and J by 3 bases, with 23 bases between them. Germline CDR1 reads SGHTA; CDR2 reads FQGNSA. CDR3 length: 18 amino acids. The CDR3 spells CASSRGSLGAEGGNTIYF. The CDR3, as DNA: TGTGCCAGCAGCCGTGGGTCTCTAGGGGCGGAGGGTGGAAACACCATATATTTT.

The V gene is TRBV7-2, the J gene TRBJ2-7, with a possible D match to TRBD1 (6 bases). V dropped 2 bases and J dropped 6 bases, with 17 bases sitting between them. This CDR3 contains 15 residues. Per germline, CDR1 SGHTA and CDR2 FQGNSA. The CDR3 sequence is CASSLRHRETGEQYF. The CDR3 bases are TGTGCCAGCAGCTTACGGCACAGGGAGACGGGCGAGCAGTACTTC.

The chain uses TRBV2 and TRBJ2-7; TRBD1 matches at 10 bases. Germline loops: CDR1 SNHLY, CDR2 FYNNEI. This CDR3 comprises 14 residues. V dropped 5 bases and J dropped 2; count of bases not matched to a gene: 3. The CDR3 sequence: CASSPGQGTYEQYF. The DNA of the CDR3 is TGTGCCAGCAGTCCGGGACAGGGGACCTACGAGCAGTACTTC.

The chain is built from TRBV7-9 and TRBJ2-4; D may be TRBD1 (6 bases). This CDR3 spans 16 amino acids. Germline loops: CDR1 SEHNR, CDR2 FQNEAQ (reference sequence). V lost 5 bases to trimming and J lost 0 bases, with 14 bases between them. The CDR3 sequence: CASSLGQNLAKNIQYF. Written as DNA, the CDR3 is TGTGCCAGCAGCCTAGGACAGAACCTAGCCAAAAACATTCAGTACTTC. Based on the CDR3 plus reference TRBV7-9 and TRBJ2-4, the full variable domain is DTGVSQNPRHKITKRGQNVTFRCDPISEHNRLYWYRQTLGQGPEFLTYFQNEAQLEKSRLLSDRFSAERPKGSFSTLEIQRTEQGDSAMYLCASSLGQNLAKNIQYFGAGTRLSVL.

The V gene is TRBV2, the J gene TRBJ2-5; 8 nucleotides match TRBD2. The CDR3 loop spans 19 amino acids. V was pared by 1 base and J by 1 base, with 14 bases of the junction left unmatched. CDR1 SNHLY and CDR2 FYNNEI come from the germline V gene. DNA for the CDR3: TGTGCCAGCAGTGAAGGCATTCAAAGGCTAGCGGGTATCCAAGAGACCCAGTACTTC. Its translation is CASSEGIQRLAGIQETQYF.

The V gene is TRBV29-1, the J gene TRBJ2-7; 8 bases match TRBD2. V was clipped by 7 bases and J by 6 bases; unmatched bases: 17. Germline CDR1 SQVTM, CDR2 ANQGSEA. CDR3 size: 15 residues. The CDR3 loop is CSARLREGGLGEQYF. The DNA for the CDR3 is TGCAGCGCTCGTCTACGGGAGGGAGGTCTAGGCGAGCAGTACTTC.

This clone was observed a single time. The CDR3 bases are TGTGCCAGCAGCTTAGACGGGGATCAGCCCCAGCATTTT. It translates to CASSLDGDQPQHF. The chain has TRBV11-3 and TRBJ1-5; no clear D gene. Trimming took off 0 bases at V and 5 bases at J, with 5 bases between the two ends. Germline V gene data show CDR1 as SGHNT and CDR2 as YENEEA. The CDR3 loop spans 13 amino acids.